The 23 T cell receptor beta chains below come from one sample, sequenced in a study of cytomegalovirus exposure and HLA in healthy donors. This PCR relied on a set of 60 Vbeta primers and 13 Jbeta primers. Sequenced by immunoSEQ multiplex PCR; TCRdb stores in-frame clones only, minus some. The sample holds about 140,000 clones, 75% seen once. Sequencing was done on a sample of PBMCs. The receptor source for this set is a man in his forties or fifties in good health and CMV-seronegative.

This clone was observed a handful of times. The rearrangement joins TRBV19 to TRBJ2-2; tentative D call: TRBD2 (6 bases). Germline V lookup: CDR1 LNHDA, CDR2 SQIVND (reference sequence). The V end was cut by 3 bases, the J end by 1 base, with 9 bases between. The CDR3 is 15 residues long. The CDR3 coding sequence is TGTGCCAGTAGTATTCGCGGGGTGAACACCGGGGAGCTGTTTTTT. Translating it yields CASSIRGVNTGELFF.

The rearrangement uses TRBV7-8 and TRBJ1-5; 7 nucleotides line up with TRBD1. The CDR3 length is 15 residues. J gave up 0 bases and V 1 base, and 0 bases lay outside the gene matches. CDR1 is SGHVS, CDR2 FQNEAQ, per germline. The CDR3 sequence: CASSLGDSSNQPQHF. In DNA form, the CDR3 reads TGTGCCAGCAGCTTAGGGGACAGTAGCAATCAGCCCCAGCATTTT. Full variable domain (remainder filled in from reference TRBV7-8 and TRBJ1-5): GAGVSQSPRYKVAKRGQDVALRCDPISGHVSLFWYQQALGQGPEFLTYFQNEAQLDKSGLPSDRFFAERPEGSVSTLKIQRTQQEDSAVYLCASSLGDSSNQPQHFGDGTRLSIL.

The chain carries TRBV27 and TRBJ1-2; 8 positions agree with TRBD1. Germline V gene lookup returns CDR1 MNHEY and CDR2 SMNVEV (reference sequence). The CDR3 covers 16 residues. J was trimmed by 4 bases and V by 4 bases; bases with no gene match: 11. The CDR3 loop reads CASSSLSGGAVYGYTF. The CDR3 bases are TGTGCCAGCAGTTCCCTTTCAGGGGGCGCGGTCTATGGCTACACCTTC.

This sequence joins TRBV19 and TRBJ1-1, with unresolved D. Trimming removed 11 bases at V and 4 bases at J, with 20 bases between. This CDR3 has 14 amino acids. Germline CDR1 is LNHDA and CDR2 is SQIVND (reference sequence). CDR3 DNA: TGTGCCGTATGGGAGGGAGCCACCGGCACTGAAGCTTTCTTT. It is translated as CAVWEGATGTEAFF.

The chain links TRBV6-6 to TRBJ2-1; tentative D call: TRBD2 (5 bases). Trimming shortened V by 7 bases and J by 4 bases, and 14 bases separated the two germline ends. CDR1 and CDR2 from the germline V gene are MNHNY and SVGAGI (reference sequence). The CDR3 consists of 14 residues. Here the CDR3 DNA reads TGTGCCAGCAAGGTCGAGGGTAGGTACAATGAGCAGTTCTTC. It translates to CASKVEGRYNEQFF.

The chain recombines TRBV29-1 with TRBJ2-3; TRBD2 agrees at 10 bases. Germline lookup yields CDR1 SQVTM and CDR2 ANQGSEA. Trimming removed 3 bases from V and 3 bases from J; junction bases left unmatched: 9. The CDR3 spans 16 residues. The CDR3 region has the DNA TGCAGCGTTGACACAGCGGGGGGGCTCAGGACAGATACGCAGTATTTT. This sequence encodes CSVDTAGGLRTDTQYF.

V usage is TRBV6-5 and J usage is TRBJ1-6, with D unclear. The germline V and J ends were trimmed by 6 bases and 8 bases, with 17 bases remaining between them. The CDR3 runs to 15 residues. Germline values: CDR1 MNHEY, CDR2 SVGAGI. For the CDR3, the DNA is TGTGCCAGCAGGTTACAGCCGTTGAATGATTCACCCCTCCACTTT. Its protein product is CASRLQPLNDSPLHF.

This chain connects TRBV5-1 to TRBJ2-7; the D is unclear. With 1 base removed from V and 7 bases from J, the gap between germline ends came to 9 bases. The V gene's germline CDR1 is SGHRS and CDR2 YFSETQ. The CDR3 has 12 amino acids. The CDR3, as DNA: TGCGCCAGCAGCTTGACGGGTGGTGAGCAGTACTTC. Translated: CASSLTGGEQYF.

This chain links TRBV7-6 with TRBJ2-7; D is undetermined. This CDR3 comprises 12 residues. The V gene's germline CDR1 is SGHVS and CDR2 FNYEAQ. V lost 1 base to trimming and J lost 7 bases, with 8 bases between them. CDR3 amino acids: CASSLGGEEQYF. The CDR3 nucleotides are TGTGCCAGCAGCTTAGGAGGTGAGGAGCAGTACTTC.

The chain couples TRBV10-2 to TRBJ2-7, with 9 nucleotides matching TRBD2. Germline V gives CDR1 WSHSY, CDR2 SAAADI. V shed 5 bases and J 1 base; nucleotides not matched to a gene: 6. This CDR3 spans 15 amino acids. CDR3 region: CASSILAGPSYEQYF. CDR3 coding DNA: TGCGCCAGCAGTATCCTAGCGGGGCCTTCCTACGAGCAGTACTTC.

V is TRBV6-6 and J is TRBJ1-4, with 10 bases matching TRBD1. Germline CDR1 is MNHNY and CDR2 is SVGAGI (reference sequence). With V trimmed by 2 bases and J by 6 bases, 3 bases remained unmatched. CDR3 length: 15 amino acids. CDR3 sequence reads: CASSYRGQGDEKLFF. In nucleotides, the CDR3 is TGTGCCAGCAGTTACCGCGGACAGGGGGATGAAAAACTGTTTTTT.

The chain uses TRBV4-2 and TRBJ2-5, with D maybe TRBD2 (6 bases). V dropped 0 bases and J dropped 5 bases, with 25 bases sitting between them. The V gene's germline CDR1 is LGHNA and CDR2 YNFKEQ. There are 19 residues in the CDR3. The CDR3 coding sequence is TGTGCCAGCAGCCAAGAGCCACTACCTGGGACTTACGGCTGGGAGACCCAGTACTTC. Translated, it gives CASSQEPLPGTYGWETQYF.

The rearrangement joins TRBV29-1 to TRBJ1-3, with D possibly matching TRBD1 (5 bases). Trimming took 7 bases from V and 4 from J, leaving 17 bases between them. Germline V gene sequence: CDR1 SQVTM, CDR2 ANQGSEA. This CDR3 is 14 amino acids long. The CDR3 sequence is CSAGGTQLGNTIYF. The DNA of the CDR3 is TGCAGCGCCGGAGGGACTCAATTGGGAAACACCATATATTTT.

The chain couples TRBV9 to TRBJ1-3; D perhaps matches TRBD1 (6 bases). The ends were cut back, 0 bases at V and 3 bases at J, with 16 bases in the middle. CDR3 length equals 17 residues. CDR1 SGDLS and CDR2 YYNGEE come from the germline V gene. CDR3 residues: CASSVAGGRADGNTIYF. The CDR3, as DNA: TGTGCCAGCAGCGTAGCGGGGGGCAGGGCGGATGGAAACACCATATATTTT.

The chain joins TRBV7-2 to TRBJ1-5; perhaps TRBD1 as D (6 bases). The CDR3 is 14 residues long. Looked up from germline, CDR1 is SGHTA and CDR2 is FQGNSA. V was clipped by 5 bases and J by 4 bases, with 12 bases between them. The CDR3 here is CASSPDSFNQPQHF. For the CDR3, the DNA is TGTGCCAGCAGCCCGGACAGTTTTAATCAGCCCCAGCATTTT.

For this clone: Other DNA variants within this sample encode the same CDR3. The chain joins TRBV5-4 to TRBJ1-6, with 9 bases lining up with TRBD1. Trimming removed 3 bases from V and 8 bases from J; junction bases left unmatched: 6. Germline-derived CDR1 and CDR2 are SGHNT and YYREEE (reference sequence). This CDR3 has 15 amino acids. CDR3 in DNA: TGTGCCAGCAGCTCTGGACAGGGGAGGTATTCACCCCTCCACTTT. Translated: CASSSGQGRYSPLHF.

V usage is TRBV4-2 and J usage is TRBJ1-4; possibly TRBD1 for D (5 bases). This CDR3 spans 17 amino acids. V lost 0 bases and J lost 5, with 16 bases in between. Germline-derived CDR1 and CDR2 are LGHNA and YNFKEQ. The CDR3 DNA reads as TGTGCCAGCAGCCAAGAAGATTCGCGGCGGGGGAATGAAAAACTGTTTTTT. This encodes CASSQEDSRRGNEKLFF.

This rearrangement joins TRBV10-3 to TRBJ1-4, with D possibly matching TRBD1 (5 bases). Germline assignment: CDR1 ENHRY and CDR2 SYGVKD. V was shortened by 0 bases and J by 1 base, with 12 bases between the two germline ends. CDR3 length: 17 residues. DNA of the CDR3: TGTGCCATCAGTGAGTCCCGGCCCGGGGGAACTAATGAAAAACTGTTTTTT. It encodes CAISESRPGGTNEKLFF.

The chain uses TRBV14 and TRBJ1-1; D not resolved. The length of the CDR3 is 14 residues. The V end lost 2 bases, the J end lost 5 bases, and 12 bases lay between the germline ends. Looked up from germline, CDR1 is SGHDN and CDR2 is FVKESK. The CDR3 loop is CASSQQRGVTEAFF. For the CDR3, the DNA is TGTGCCAGCAGCCAACAGCGGGGAGTAACTGAAGCTTTCTTT.

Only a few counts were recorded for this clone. In DNA, the CDR3 is TGTGCCAGCAGTTTGGAGGGGGCTAAGGGAAACACCATATATTTT. Protein sequence: CASSLEGAKGNTIYF. The chain combines TRBV28 with TRBJ1-3; 7 bases are shared with TRBD1. V lost 3 bases and J lost 4; bases outside the gene matches: 6. CDR3 size: 15 residues. CDR1 is MDHEN, CDR2 SYDVKM, per germline.

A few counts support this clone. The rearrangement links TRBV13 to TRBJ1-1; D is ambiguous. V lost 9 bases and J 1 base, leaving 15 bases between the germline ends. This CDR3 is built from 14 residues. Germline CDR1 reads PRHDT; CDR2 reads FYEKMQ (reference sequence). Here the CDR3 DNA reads TGTGCCAGTCAAATTCGGGGAGGGAACACTGAAGCTTTCTTT. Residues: CASQIRGGNTEAFF.

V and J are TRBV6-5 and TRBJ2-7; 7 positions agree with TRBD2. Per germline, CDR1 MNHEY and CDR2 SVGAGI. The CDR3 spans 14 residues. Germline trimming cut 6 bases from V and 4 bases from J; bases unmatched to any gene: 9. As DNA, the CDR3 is TGTGCCAGCAGCCAAGCCGGGGGACTATACGAGCAGTACTTC. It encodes CASSQAGGLYEQYF.

In DNA form, the CDR3 reads TGTGCCAGCATTACAGGGCGGAATTCACCCCTCCACTTT. Protein product: CASITGRNSPLHF. This chain joins TRBV2 and TRBJ1-6; TRBD1 is a possible D gene (6 bases). Germline CDR1 and CDR2: SNHLY and FYNNEI. This CDR3 is 13 amino acids long. Trimming took 7 bases from V and 7 from J, leaving 11 bases between them.